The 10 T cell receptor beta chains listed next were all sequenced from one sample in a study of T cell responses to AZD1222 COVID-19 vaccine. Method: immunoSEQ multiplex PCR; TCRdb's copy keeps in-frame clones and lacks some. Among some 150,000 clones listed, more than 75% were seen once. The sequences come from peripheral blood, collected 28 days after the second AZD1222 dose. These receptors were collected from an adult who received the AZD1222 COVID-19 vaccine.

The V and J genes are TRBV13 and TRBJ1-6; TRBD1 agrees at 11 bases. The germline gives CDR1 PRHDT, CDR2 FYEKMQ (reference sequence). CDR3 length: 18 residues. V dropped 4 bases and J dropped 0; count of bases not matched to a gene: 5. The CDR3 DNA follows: TGTGCCAGCAGCTCGGACAGGGGGCCAAGCTCCTATAATTCACCCCTCCACTTT. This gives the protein CASSSDRGPSSYNSPLHF.

This CDR3 reads CASRPGQGTEAFF. CDR3 nucleotides: TGTGCCAGCAGGCCGGGACAGGGGACTGAAGCTTTCTTT. The chain couples TRBV28 to TRBJ1-1; 10 bases are shared with TRBD1. Trimming at V came to 6 bases and at J to 5 bases, leaving 3 bases not matched to a gene. CDR1 MDHEN and CDR2 SYDVKM come from the germline V gene. The CDR3 is made up of 13 amino acids.

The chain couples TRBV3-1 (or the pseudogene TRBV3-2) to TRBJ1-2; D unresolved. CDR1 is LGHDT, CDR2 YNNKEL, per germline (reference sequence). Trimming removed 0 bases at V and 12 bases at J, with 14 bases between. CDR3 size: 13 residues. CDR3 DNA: TGTGCCAGCAGCCAAGATCTGAATAGTAGGAACACCTTC. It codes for CASSQDLNSRNTF.

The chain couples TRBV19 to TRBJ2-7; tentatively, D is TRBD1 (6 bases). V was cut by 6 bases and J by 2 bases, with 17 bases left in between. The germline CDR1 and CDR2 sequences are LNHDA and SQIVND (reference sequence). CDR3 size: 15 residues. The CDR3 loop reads CASSAPGTPTYEQYF. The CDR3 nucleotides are TGTGCCAGTAGCGCCCCCGGGACACCGACCTACGAGCAGTACTTC. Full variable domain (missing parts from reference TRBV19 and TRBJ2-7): DGGITQSPKYLFRKEGQNVTLSCEQNLNHDAMYWYRQDPGQGLRLIYYSQIVNDFQKGDIAEGYSVSREKKESFPLTVTSAQKNPTAFYLCASSAPGTPTYEQYFGPGTRLTVT.

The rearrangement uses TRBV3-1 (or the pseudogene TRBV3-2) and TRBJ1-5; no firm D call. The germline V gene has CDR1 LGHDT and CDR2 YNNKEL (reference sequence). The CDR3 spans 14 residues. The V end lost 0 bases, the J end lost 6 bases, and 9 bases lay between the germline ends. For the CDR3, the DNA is TGTGCCAGCAGCCAAGATGGGGTGGTTCAGCCCCAGCATTTT. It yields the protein CASSQDGVVQPQHF.

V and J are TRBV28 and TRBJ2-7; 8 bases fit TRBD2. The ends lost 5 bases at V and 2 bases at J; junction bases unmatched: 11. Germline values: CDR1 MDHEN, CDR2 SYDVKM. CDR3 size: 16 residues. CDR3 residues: CASSPPGAGGPYEQYF. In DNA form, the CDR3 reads TGTGCCAGCAGTCCGCCCGGGGCGGGGGGTCCCTACGAGCAGTACTTC.

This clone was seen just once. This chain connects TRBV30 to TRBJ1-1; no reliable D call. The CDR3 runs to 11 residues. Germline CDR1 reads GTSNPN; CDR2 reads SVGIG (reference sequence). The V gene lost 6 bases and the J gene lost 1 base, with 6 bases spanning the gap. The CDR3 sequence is CACRGNTEAFF. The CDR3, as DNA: TGTGCCTGTCGGGGGAACACTGAAGCTTTCTTT.

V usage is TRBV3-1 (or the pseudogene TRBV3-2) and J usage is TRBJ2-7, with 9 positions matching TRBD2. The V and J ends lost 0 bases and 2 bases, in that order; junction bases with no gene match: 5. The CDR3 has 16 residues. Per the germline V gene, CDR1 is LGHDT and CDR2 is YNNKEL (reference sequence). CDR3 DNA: TGTGCCAGCAGCCAAGATCGGGCTAGCGGGACCTACGAGCAGTACTTC. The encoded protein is CASSQDRASGTYEQYF.

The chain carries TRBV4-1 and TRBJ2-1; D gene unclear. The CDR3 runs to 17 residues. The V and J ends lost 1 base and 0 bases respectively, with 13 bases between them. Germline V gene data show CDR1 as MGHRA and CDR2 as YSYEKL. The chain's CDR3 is CASSQAPTESSYNEQFF. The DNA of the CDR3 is TGCGCCAGCAGCCAAGCGCCCACGGAGAGCTCCTACAATGAGCAGTTCTTC.

The CDR3 reads CSVEQGINEQYF. DNA of the CDR3: TGCAGCGTTGAACAGGGTATCAACGAGCAGTACTTC. The chain is built from TRBV29-1 and TRBJ2-7; perhaps TRBD1 as D (5 bases). This CDR3 has 12 residues. CDR1 and CDR2 from the germline V gene are SQVTM and ANQGSEA. V lost 2 bases and J lost 5, with 10 bases in between.